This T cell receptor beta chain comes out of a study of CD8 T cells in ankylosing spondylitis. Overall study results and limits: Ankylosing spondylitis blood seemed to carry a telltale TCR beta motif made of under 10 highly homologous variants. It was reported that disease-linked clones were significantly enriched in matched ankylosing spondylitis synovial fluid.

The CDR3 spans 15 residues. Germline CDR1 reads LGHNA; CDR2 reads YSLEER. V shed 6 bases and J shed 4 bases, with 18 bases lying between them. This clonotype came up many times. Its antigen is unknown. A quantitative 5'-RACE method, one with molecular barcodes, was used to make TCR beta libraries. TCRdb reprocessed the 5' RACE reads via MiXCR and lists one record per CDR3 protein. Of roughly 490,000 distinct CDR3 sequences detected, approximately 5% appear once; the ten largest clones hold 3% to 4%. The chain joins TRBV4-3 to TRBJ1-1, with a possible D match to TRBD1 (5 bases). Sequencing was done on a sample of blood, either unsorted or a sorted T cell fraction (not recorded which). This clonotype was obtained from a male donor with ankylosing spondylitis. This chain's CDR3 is CASRRLGQGGTEAFF. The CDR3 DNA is TGCGCCAGCAGACGACTGGGGCAGGGAGGCACTGAAGCTTTCTTT.